One TCR beta chain is described in this entry. Its specificity is not known. The data are from a study of T cell responses to AZD1222 COVID-19 vaccine. General study points: Nearly half of spike-specific TCRs reportedly target variant regions that are unmutated in the B.1.351 and B.1.1.7 variants. Rises in breadth and depth of Spike-specific TCRs came after two AZD1222 doses. In a largely white British group with more females than males, clonal diversity was possibly underestimated.

Per germline, CDR1 MDHEN and CDR2 SYDVKM. This CDR3 spans 15 amino acids. The V end was cut by 8 bases, the J end by 2 bases, with 19 bases between. Profiling relied on immunoSEQ multiplex PCR, and the TCRdb table lists in-frame clones only, not all of them. Of about 130,000 clones in the sample, 90% are singletons; the top ten hold less than 4.5%. The sequencing here drew on peripheral blood, taken on day 0 of MenACWY control vaccination. The rearrangement uses TRBV28 and TRBJ2-7; D is possibly TRBD1 or TRBD2 (5 bases each). This TCR came from an adult in good health. The chain's CDR3 is CASGHRGRIPYEQYF. In nucleotides, the CDR3 is TGTGCCAGCGGACATCGAGGGCGCATCCCCTACGAGCAGTACTTC.